The rows below give T cell receptor beta chains drawn from one sample of a study of breast tumors, draining lymph nodes, adjacent tissues. TCRdb itself ran the multiplex PCR reads through MiXCR, one entry per CDR3 protein. This table holds about 60,000 distinct CDR3 sequences, 45% to 65% found once. The specimen sequenced was breast tumor tissue. The receptor source for this set is a female donor with breast cancer. Some clones in this sample may be carry-over from other donors' samples. Each CDR3 is given with its conserved first and last residue. The D gene is left open where the match is weak. For some rows the clone size is stated as once, few or many, or as a class when expanded; others skip it.

j_call: TRBJ1-2; d_call: TRBD1; v_call: TRBV11-2; clone_size: many; cdr3_aa: CASSQEQGAYSYGYTF; cdr3_nt: TGTGCCAGCAGTCAAGAACAGGGGGCGTATAGCTATGGCTACACCTTC
j_call: TRBJ2-1; d_call: TRBD2; v_call: TRBV24-1; clone_size: -; cdr3_aa: CATSDSLAGGLFYNEQFF; cdr3_nt: TGTGCCACCAGTGATTCGTTAGCGGGGGGGCTGTTCTACAATGAGCAGTTCTTC
j_call: TRBJ2-3; d_call: -; v_call: TRBV20-1; clone_size: many; cdr3_aa: CSARYRDGTDTQYF; cdr3_nt: TGCAGTGCTAGGTACAGGGACGGTACAGATACGCAGTATTTT
j_call: TRBJ2-3; d_call: TRBD2; v_call: TRBV20-1; clone_size: -; cdr3_aa: CSARDGGTSGRDTQYYF; cdr3_nt: TGCAGTGCTAGAGATGGCGGGACTAGCGGAAGAGATACGCAGTATTATTTT
j_call: TRBJ1-2; d_call: -; v_call: TRBV7-2; clone_size: -; cdr3_aa: CASSLVGAGGYTF; cdr3_nt: TGTGCCAGCAGCTTAGTTGGGGCAGGTGGCTACACCTTC
j_call: TRBJ2-7; d_call: TRBD1; v_call: TRBV4-2; clone_size: -; cdr3_aa: CASSQGGQGRQPQQYF; cdr3_nt: TGTGCCAGCAGCCAAGGAGGACAGGGTCGGCAGCCCCAGCAGTACTTC
j_call: TRBJ2-5; d_call: TRBD1; v_call: TRBV12-3/TRBV12-4; clone_size: -; cdr3_aa: CASSLATGAETQYF; cdr3_nt: TGTGCCAGCAGTTTAGCAACAGGGGCTGAGACCCAGTACTTC
j_call: TRBJ2-1; d_call: TRBD2; v_call: TRBV7-9; clone_size: -; cdr3_aa: CASSSLTSGTEQFF; cdr3_nt: TGTGCCAGCAGCTCCCTGACTAGCGGGACTGAGCAGTTCTTC
j_call: TRBJ1-1; d_call: -; v_call: TRBV10-3; clone_size: many; cdr3_aa: CAISESLGNEAFF; cdr3_nt: TGTGCCATCAGTGAGTCGCTAGGGAATGAAGCTTTCTTT
j_call: TRBJ2-7; d_call: TRBD1; v_call: TRBV2; clone_size: few; cdr3_aa: CASRGTGGGYEQYF; cdr3_nt: TGTGCCAGCAGGGGGACAGGGGGAGGATACGAGCAGTACTTC
j_call: TRBJ2-7; d_call: -; v_call: TRBV6-5; clone_size: -; cdr3_aa: CASSYGDAGSYEQYF; cdr3_nt: TGTGCCAGCAGTTACGGGGACGCCGGCTCCTACGAGCAGTACTTC
j_call: TRBJ2-3; d_call: -; v_call: TRBV20-1; clone_size: many; cdr3_aa: CSARKISGGEDTQYF; cdr3_nt: TGCAGTGCTAGAAAGATTAGCGGAGGCGAGGATACGCAGTATTTT
j_call: TRBJ2-1; d_call: TRBD1; v_call: TRBV2; clone_size: -; cdr3_aa: CASSEPRVSGQGSGEHFF; cdr3_nt: TGTGCCAGCAGTGAACCCAGGGTCTCGGGACAGGGATCGGGTGAGCACTTCTTC
j_call: TRBJ2-7; d_call: -; v_call: TRBV20-1; clone_size: -; cdr3_aa: CSASDTYEQYF; cdr3_nt: TGCAGTGCTAGCGACACCTACGAGCAGTACTTC
j_call: TRBJ2-7; d_call: TRBD2; v_call: TRBV6-5; clone_size: medium-sized; cdr3_aa: CASRRGDAGSYEQYF; cdr3_nt: TGTGCCAGCAGACGGGGGGACGCCGGCTCCTACGAGCAGTACTTC